This TCR beta chain was recovered during a study of blood T cells in healthy people across ages. Germline loops: CDR1 LGHDT, CDR2 YNNKEL (reference sequence). The CDR3 totals 13 residues. Trimming left V 0 bases short and J 3 bases short, with 5 bases between. Turning to this clonotype: Antigen specificity is unknown.

Primers used in a second PCR of roughly 6 to 11 cycles were a sample-barcoded 5' primer and a J-beta primer mix. TCRdb reprocessed the 5' RACE reads with MiXCR, giving one entry per CDR3 protein. The repertoire holds more than 1 million distinct CDR3 sequences, with roughly 45% as singletons. Findings and caveats of the study: Older individuals had lower TCR beta diversity per million T cells (the decline was roughly linear).

The clonotype originates from a woman aged 55-75 years in good health. The rearrangement joins TRBV3-1 to TRBJ1-1, with D possibly matching TRBD1 (5 bases). The sample taken for sequencing was blood. The CDR3 nucleotides are TGTGCCAGCAGCCAAGAGGGGGACACTGAAGCTTTCTTT. Residues: CASSQEGDTEAFF.